A selection of T cell receptor beta chains follows, all from one sample in a study of cytomegalovirus exposure and HLA in healthy donors. The table came from immunoSEQ multiplex PCR; TCRdb's copy has only in-frame clones and leaves some out. Among hundreds of thousands of clones, roughly 89% were seen once, and the ten largest hold roughly 2.3%. Sequencing input: PBMCs. The receptors were gathered from a woman between 18 and 29 years old in good health and CMV-seronegative. Each CDR3 is given with its conserved first and last residue. The order of the fields is D gene, J gene, V gene, clone size, CDR3 protein, CDR3 DNA. A D gene is named only where the DNA matches it firmly. Rows give clone size only sometimes, using once, few, many, or a class for an expanded clone.

TRBD2 TRBJ2-3 TRBV30 . CAWNPIRTSGRTDTQYF TGTGCCTGGAATCCGATCAGGACTAGCGGGCGCACAGATACGCAGTATTTT
TRBD1 TRBJ2-4 TRBV5-4 . CASSLGGQGVGVKNIQYF TGTGCCAGCAGCTTGGGGGGACAGGGGGTAGGAGTCAAAAACATTCAGTACTTC
. TRBJ2-7 TRBV11-2 . CASSPGVGLGEQYF TGTGCCAGCAGCCCCGGGGTGGGCCTAGGGGAGCAGTACTTC
. TRBJ2-2 TRBV7-9 . CASSLARGQGTGELFF TGTGCCAGCAGCTTAGCGCGGGGGCAGGGCACCGGGGAGCTGTTTTTT
. TRBJ2-5 TRBV15 . CATSRDWGQVETQYF TGTGCCACCAGCAGAGATTGGGGCCAGGTGGAGACCCAGTACTTC
TRBD1 TRBJ1-1 TRBV7-6 . CASSLGTRQGVNTEAFF TGTGCCAGCAGCTTAGGGACCCGACAGGGGGTGAACACTGAAGCTTTCTTT
. TRBJ1-2 TRBV6-5 once CASSYLTTRANYGYTF TGTGCCAGCAGTTACCTCACGACACGAGCTAACTATGGCTACACCTTC
. TRBJ2-5 TRBV6-5 . CATTGLREQYF TGTGCCACCACGGGGTTGAGAGAGCAGTACTTC
. TRBJ2-2 TRBV5-1 . CASRDGDTGELFF TGCGCCAGCAGAGACGGAGACACCGGGGAGCTGTTTTTT
. TRBJ1-2 TRBV5-1 . CASSSGQTSYGYTF TGCGCCAGCAGCTCTGGACAGACCTCCTATGGCTACACCTTC
TRBD2 TRBJ2-1 TRBV7-3 . CASSSGGSYYNEQFF TGTGCCAGCAGCTCCGGGGGGTCCTACTACAATGAGCAGTTCTTC
TRBD1 TRBJ1-1 TRBV7-6 . CASSTITGAANTEAFF TGTGCCAGCAGCACCATTACAGGGGCCGCAAACACTGAAGCTTTCTTT
. TRBJ2-1 TRBV12-5 . CASGPFGGTYNEQFF TGTGCTAGTGGCCCCTTCGGGGGTACCTACAATGAGCAGTTCTTC
TRBD2 TRBJ2-1 TRBV6-6 . CASSYHGGNNNEQFF TGTGCCAGCAGTTACCACGGGGGGAACAACAATGAGCAGTTCTTC
. TRBJ1-1 TRBV7-9 . CATPEQGLTEAFF TGTGCCACCCCGGAGCAGGGATTGACTGAAGCTTTCTTT
. TRBJ1-2 TRBV18 . CASSPGSEQANYGYTF TGTGCCAGCTCACCCGGTTCGGAGCAAGCTAACTATGGCTACACCTTC
. TRBJ1-1 TRBV11-2 . CASSYRANTEAFF TGTGCCAGCAGTTACAGAGCCAACACTGAAGCTTTCTTT
TRBD1 TRBJ2-1 TRBV11-2 . CASSLTTGSNEQFF TGTGCCAGCAGCTTAACGACAGGGTCTAATGAGCAGTTCTTC
TRBD1 TRBJ1-6 TRBV2 . CASKRSGQGLAPLHF TGTGCCAGCAAGCGATCCGGACAGGGTTTGGCACCCCTCCACTTT
TRBD2 TRBJ2-7 TRBV5-1 . CASNYGGGVYEQYF TGCGCCAGCAACTATGGCGGGGGTGTGTACGAGCAGTACTTC
. TRBJ2-7 TRBV19 . CASSITGRYEQYF TGTGCCAGTAGTATTACGGGTCGCTACGAGCAGTACTTC
TRBD1 TRBJ2-7 TRBV5-1 . CASSADRAYEQYF TGCGCCAGCAGCGCGGACAGGGCGTACGAGCAGTACTTC
TRBD2 TRBJ2-7 TRBV5-1 . CASSFGLAGSGEQYF TGCGCCAGCAGCTTCGGGCTAGCGGGATCGGGCGAGCAGTACTTC
. TRBJ1-6 TRBV6-5 . CASSYDSTLAPLHF TGTGCCAGCAGTTACGACAGCACCCTAGCACCCCTCCACTTT
. TRBJ2-1 TRBV11-1 . CASSLNRGGDNEQFF TGTGCCAGCAGCTTAAACAGAGGAGGCGACAATGAGCAGTTCTTC
. TRBJ1-2 TRBV27 . CASSLKGAVNPHGYTF TGTGCCAGCAGTTTAAAAGGGGCCGTCAATCCCCATGGCTACACCTTC
. TRBJ2-1 TRBV2 . CASRATGEQFF TGTGCCAGCAGAGCAACAGGGGAGCAGTTCTTC
. TRBJ1-1 TRBV2 . CASRHRPMNTEAFF TGTGCCAGCAGACACAGACCTATGAACACTGAAGCTTTCTTT
TRBD1 TRBJ2-2 TRBV19 . CASRYRGNTGELFF TGTGCCAGTAGATACAGGGGGAACACCGGGGAGCTGTTTTTT
. TRBJ2-3 TRBV6-5 . CASSSPTDSTDTQYF TGTGCCAGCAGCAGCCCGACAGACAGCACAGATACGCAGTATTTT
. TRBJ2-7 TRBV13 . CASSYHLGLRYEQYF TGTGCCAGCAGTTACCATTTGGGACTCAGGTACGAGCAGTACTTC
TRBD2 TRBJ2-1 TRBV5-5 . CASGVDGDYRYNEQFF TGTGCCAGCGGGGTAGATGGGGACTACCGATACAATGAGCAGTTCTTC